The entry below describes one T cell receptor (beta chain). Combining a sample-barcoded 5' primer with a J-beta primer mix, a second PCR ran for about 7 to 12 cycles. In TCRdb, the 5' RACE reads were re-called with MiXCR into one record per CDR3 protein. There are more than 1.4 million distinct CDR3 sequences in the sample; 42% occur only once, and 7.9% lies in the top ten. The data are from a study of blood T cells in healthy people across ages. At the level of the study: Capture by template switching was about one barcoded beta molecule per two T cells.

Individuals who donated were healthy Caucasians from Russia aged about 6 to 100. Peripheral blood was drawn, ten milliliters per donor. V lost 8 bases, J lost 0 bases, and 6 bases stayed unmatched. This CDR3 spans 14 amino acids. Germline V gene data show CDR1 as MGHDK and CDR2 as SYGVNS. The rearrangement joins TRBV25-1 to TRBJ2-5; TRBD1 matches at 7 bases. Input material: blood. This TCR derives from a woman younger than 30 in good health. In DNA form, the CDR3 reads TGTGCCAGCCAATCGGGACAGCACCAAGAGACCCAGTACTTC. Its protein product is CASQSGQHQETQYF.